Listed here are 18 T cell receptor beta chains from one sample, sequenced in a study of blood T cell repertoires in COVID-19. The repertoire was sequenced with immunoSEQ multiplex PCR; TCRdb's copy has only in-frame clones and lacks some. The data contain about 190,000 clones, 65% to 85% of them singletons. The sample consisted of PBMCs or T cells enriched from blood (not recorded which). The receptors originated from a woman aged 25 to 39 who had recovered from COVID-19.

This chain links TRBV7-6 with TRBJ2-4; a possible D gene is TRBD2 (6 bases). Trimming removed 5 bases from V and 8 bases from J, with 19 bases in between. The germline CDR1 and CDR2 sequences are SGHVS and FNYEAQ. This CDR3 contains 15 residues. For the CDR3, the DNA is TGTGCCAGCAGCAAACTAGCTGGGGGGACTGACATTCAGTACTTC. Amino acids: CASSKLAGGTDIQYF.

The chain links TRBV7-6 to TRBJ2-5; tentatively, D is TRBD2 (5 bases). V was cut by 5 bases and J by 1 base, with 11 bases left in between. The CDR3 runs to 14 residues. Germline values: CDR1 SGHVS, CDR2 FNYEAQ. DNA of the CDR3: TGTGCCAGCAGCCCCTTCCGGGGCCAAGAGACCCAGTACTTC. Amino acid sequence: CASSPFRGQETQYF.

The chain combines TRBV30 with TRBJ1-6; 8 positions match TRBD1. Trimming cost V 4 bases and J 10 bases; bases outside gene matches: 9. CDR1 and CDR2 from the germline V gene are GTSNPN and SVGIG (reference sequence). This CDR3 spans 14 amino acids. Here the CDR3 DNA reads TGTGCCTGGACCGGACAGGGACCTGGATCACCCCTCCACTTT. Translation: CAWTGQGPGSPLHF.

This chain joins TRBV4-1 and TRBJ1-2, with a possible D match to TRBD1 (5 bases). V shed 3 bases and J shed 2 bases, with 13 bases lying between them. The CDR3 totals 15 residues. Germline loops: CDR1 MGHRA, CDR2 YSYEKL. The CDR3 is CASSQAGISNYGYTF. CDR3 nucleotides: TGCGCCAGCAGCCAGGCAGGGATTTCGAACTATGGCTACACCTTC.

This clone was counted a few times. The chain recombines TRBV14 with TRBJ2-1; 7 bases fit TRBD2. V gave up 4 bases and J gave up 7 bases; unmatched junction bases: 16. This CDR3 region has 17 residues. The germline V gene encodes CDR1 SGHDN and CDR2 FVKESK. CDR3 sequence reads: CASSREVGGGPKNEQFF. The CDR3, as DNA: TGTGCCAGCAGCCGAGAGGTTGGGGGAGGGCCTAAAAATGAGCAGTTCTTC.

The V gene is TRBV9, the J gene TRBJ1-2; D is unclear. Germline V lookup: CDR1 SGDLS, CDR2 YYNGEE. The V gene lost 5 bases and the J gene lost 2 bases, with 16 bases spanning the gap. This CDR3 has 15 residues. The CDR3 DNA reads TGTGCCAGCAGTCCAACTTCGGAGCTGAACTATGGCTACACCTTC. Translation: CASSPTSELNYGYTF.

The J gene is TRBJ1-1, the V gene TRBV28, with a tentative D call TRBD1 (6 bases). CDR3 length: 14 residues. Germline loops: CDR1 MDHEN, CDR2 SYDVKM. The V and J ends lost 3 bases and 6 bases respectively, with 14 bases between them. DNA for the CDR3: TGTGCCAGCAGTTTCGGGGGGGCTGGCGCTGAAGCTTTCTTT. The encoded protein is CASSFGGAGAEAFF.

V usage is TRBV4-1 and J usage is TRBJ1-4, with no clear D. V lost 1 base to trimming and J lost 3 bases, with 12 bases between them. From germline, CDR1 is MGHRA and CDR2 YSYEKL. The CDR3 runs to 16 residues. In DNA form, the CDR3 reads TGCGCCAGCAGCCAAGCCCGGGGTTTGGCTAATGAAAAACTGTTTTTT. It yields the protein CASSQARGLANEKLFF.

V is TRBV18 and J is TRBJ1-3, with D unclear. CDR1 is KGHSH and CDR2 is LQKENI in the germline V gene. The CDR3 totals 17 residues. With 3 bases removed from V and 3 bases from J, the gap between germline ends came to 18 bases. The CDR3 coding sequence is TGTGCCAGCTCACCCGTACGCCCAGGCAACCTTGGAAACACCATATATTTT. Translation gives CASSPVRPGNLGNTIYF.

This chain connects TRBV28 to TRBJ1-3; TRBD1 is a possible D gene (6 bases). This CDR3 is 15 amino acids long. Trimming removed 8 bases at V and 3 bases at J, with 17 bases between. The germline V gene encodes CDR1 MDHEN and CDR2 SYDVKM. The CDR3 loop reads CASLSRGGYGNTIYF. Written as DNA, the CDR3 is TGTGCCAGCCTATCTCGGGGGGGCTATGGAAACACCATATATTTT. Full variable domain (remainder filled in from reference TRBV28 and TRBJ1-3): DVKVTQSSRYLVKRTGEKVFLECVQDMDHENMFWYRQDPGLGLRLIYFSYDVKMKEKGDIPEGYSVSREKKERFSLILESASTNQTSMYLCASLSRGGYGNTIYFGEGSWLTVV.

This sequence joins TRBV29-1 and TRBJ1-4; 7 nucleotides line up with TRBD1. V lost 6 bases and J lost 6; bases outside the gene matches: 10. The V gene's germline CDR1 is SQVTM and CDR2 ANQGSEA. CDR3 length: 14 amino acids. The CDR3 here is CSVERWTGDEKLFF. CDR3 sequence (DNA): TGCAGCGTCGAGAGGTGGACAGGAGATGAAAAACTGTTTTTT.

V is TRBV5-1 and J is TRBJ2-2; TRBD1 is a possible D gene (5 bases). The CDR3 totals 15 residues. Between the trimmed V and J ends, which lost 4 bases and 2 bases, there was a span of 12 bases. Germline CDR1 reads SGHRS; CDR2 reads YFSETQ. Written as DNA, the CDR3 is TGCGCCAGCAGCCAGAGGCAGGGAAACACCGGGGAGCTGTTTTTT. Translated, it gives CASSQRQGNTGELFF.

V gene TRBV7-3 combines with J gene TRBJ1-1; maybe TRBD1 (5 bases). This CDR3 contains 13 residues. The germline CDR1 and CDR2 sequences are SGHTA and FQGTGA. V lost 4 bases to trimming and J lost 9 bases, with 15 bases between them. In DNA form, the CDR3 reads TGTGCCAGCAGCTATTCAGGGAGGGACCAAGCTTTCTTT. It translates to CASSYSGRDQAFF.

V gene TRBV7-8 combines with J gene TRBJ1-2, with 7 bases that match TRBD1. CDR3 length: 15 residues. Germline CDR1 and CDR2: SGHVS and FQNEAQ. V shed 5 bases, J shed 1 base, and the junction held 7 bases outside the gene matches. CDR3 amino acids: CASSPRDSHNYGYTF. CDR3 in DNA: TGTGCCAGCAGCCCTCGGGACAGTCATAACTATGGCTACACCTTC.

The gene calls are TRBV5-1 and TRBJ2-1, with D hard to call. Germline V lookup: CDR1 SGHRS, CDR2 YFSETQ. The CDR3 extends over 12 amino acids. V dropped 4 bases and J dropped 10 bases, with 12 bases sitting between them. CDR3 protein: CASSRSDIEQFF. The CDR3 DNA sequence: TGCGCCAGCAGCCGGTCTGATATCGAGCAGTTCTTC.

V gene TRBV19 combines with J gene TRBJ1-3; no firm D call. The V and J ends lost 9 bases and 4 bases respectively, with 16 bases between them. The V gene's germline CDR1 is LNHDA and CDR2 SQIVND (reference sequence). The CDR3 is made up of 14 amino acids. CDR3 amino acids: CASAEGDRGNTIYF. The CDR3, as DNA: TGTGCCAGCGCGGAGGGCGATAGAGGAAACACCATATATTTT.

The chain carries TRBV5-1 and TRBJ2-3, with D possibly TRBD1 on 6 matching bases. CDR1 is SGHRS, CDR2 YFSETQ, per germline. V shed 3 bases and J shed 2 bases, with 13 bases lying between them. There are 15 residues in the CDR3. CDR3 protein: CASSSLKGDTDTQYF. CDR3 DNA sequence: TGCGCCAGCAGCTCGTTGAAGGGGGACACAGATACGCAGTATTTT.

The V and J genes are TRBV9 and TRBJ2-5; possible D gene TRBD2, 6 bases. V lost 4 bases to trimming and J lost 7 bases, with 14 bases between them. CDR3 length equals 13 residues. The germline CDR1 and CDR2 sequences are SGDLS and YYNGEE. The CDR3 here is CASSSGGVGTQYF. CDR3 DNA sequence: TGTGCCAGCAGCTCCGGGGGAGTCGGGACCCAGTACTTC.